These 17 T cell receptor beta chains were sequenced from one sample in a study of CD8+CD57+ T cells in acquired aplastic anemia. Genomic DNA was employed as the template in profiling TCR beta VDJ and CDR3. TCRdb ran MiXCR on the reads and lists one entry per CDR3 protein. The sample carries a few hundred thousand distinct CDR3 sequences, 30% to 35% recorded once. Source material: sorted CD4+, CD8+, or CD8+CD57+ T cells (not recorded which) from PBMCs. Every receptor here comes from a human donor in good health, serving as a control.

There are a few counts of this clonotype. The rearrangement links TRBV2 to TRBJ2-1; 8 positions agree with TRBD1. Looked up from germline, CDR1 is SNHLY and CDR2 is FYNNEI. Trimming removed 6 bases from V and 6 bases from J; junction bases left unmatched: 4. The CDR3 sequence is 13 residues long. The CDR3 DNA is TGTGCCAGCAGCCAAGGACAGGGCAATGAGCAGTTCTTC. Its translation: CASSQGQGNEQFF.

This clonotype has a count of ten or more. The DNA for the CDR3 is TGTGCCAGCAGCTTCGCTAAGATGTCTGACGAGCAGTACTTC. It yields the protein CASSFAKMSDEQYF. This chain links TRBV7-2 with TRBJ2-7; no reliable D call. This CDR3 region has 14 residues. V dropped 3 bases and J dropped 5 bases, with 14 bases sitting between them. Germline CDR1 and CDR2: SGHTA and FQGNSA.

This clonotype was seen many times. The chain employs TRBV7-9 and TRBJ1-1, with a tentative D call TRBD1 (5 bases). The germline V gene has CDR1 SEHNR and CDR2 FQNEAQ (reference sequence). This CDR3 contains 12 residues. V lost 6 bases to trimming and J lost 9 bases, with 14 bases between them. Written as DNA, the CDR3 is TGTGCCAGCAGTCCCGACAGTTTCCAAGCTTTCTTT. Translated: CASSPDSFQAFF. The whole variable domain, remainder taken from reference TRBV7-9 and TRBJ1-1, is DTGVSQNPRHKITKRGQNVTFRCDPISEHNRLYWYRQTLGQGPEFLTYFQNEAQLEKSRLLSDRFSAERPKGSFSTLEIQRTEQGDSAMYLCASSPDSFQAFFGQGTRLTVV.

In this sample, this clonotype turned up once. V gene TRBV25-1 combines with J gene TRBJ1-1; unclear D gene. The CDR3 runs 15 residues. CDR1 and CDR2 from the germline V gene are MGHDK and SYGVNS. V was trimmed by 3 bases and J by 1 base, leaving 12 bases between them. The CDR3 reads CASSDPGHSNTEAFF. Here the CDR3 DNA reads TGTGCCAGCAGTGACCCCGGGCACTCGAACACTGAAGCTTTCTTT. Looking up the rest from reference TRBV25-1 and TRBJ1-1 gives the full variable domain: EADIYQTPRYLVIGTGKKITLECSQTMGHDKMYWYQQDPGMELHLIHYSYGVNSTEKGDLSSESTVSRIRTEHFPLTLESARPSHTSQYLCASSDPGHSNTEAFFGQGTRLTVV.

V usage is TRBV7-2 and J usage is TRBJ1-6; D remains unclear. Per the germline V gene, CDR1 is SGHTA and CDR2 is FQGNSA. The length of the CDR3 is 13 residues. Trimming stripped 5 bases from V and 8 bases from J, with 10 bases between. The CDR3 sequence is CASSPVGDSPLHF. DNA of the CDR3: TGTGCCAGCAGCCCCGTTGGTGATTCACCCCTCCACTTT. Full variable domain (remainder filled in from reference TRBV7-2 and TRBJ1-6): GAGVSQSPSNKVTEKGKDVELRCDPISGHTALYWYRQSLGQGLEFLIYFQGNSAPDKSGLPSDRFSAERTGGSVSTLTIQRTQQEDSAVYLCASSPVGDSPLHFGNGTRLTVT.

With regard to this clonotype: A read error may be the cause here, since a much bigger clone is one base away. The V and J genes are TRBV9 and TRBJ1-6; 10 bases line up with TRBD1. This CDR3 is 16 amino acids long. Germline CDR1 SGDLS, CDR2 YYNGEE. The CDR3 is CAGSAGQGVGNSPLHF. The CDR3, as DNA: TGTGCCGGCAGCGCCGGACAGGGGGTTGGCAATTCACCCCTCCACTTT.

This clonotype was counted many times. This rearrangement joins TRBV20-1 to TRBJ1-1, with D possibly matching TRBD1 (5 bases). V was clipped by 4 bases and J by 8 bases, with 20 bases between them. The V gene's germline CDR1 is DFQATT and CDR2 SNEGSKA (reference sequence). The CDR3 loop spans 14 amino acids. The CDR3 DNA reads TGCAGTGCTACCCCCACCGCCGGGGGATCCGAAGCTTTCTTT. Its protein is CSATPTAGGSEAFF.

This clonotype was seen repeatedly, ten times or more. The gene calls are TRBV20-1 and TRBJ1-3; D gene uncertain. Germline values: CDR1 DFQATT, CDR2 SNEGSKA (reference sequence). Trimming shortened V by 6 bases and J by 0 bases, and 12 bases separated the two germline ends. The CDR3 is 14 residues long. The CDR3 spells CSARTAISGNTIYF. The CDR3 DNA reads as TGCAGTGCGAGGACCGCTATCTCTGGAAACACCATATATTTT.

V gene TRBV4-1 combines with J gene TRBJ2-1, with TRBD2 matching 9 bases. After removal of 4 bases from V and 0 bases from J, the junction contained 4 bases not matched to a gene. The V gene's germline CDR1 is MGHRA and CDR2 YSYEKL. The CDR3 extends over 16 amino acids. CDR3 coding DNA: TGCGCCAGCAGCCCTACTAGCGGGCCCTCCTACAATGAGCAGTTCTTC. It codes for CASSPTSGPSYNEQFF.

This clonotype was seen only a few times. V gene TRBV6-1 combines with J gene TRBJ2-7; 7 bases agree with TRBD1. The V gene end was trimmed by 8 bases and the J gene end by 0 bases; junction bases not matched to a gene: 13. The CDR3 totals 16 residues. Germline CDR1 MNHNS, CDR2 SASEGT. The chain's CDR3 is CASWNPRDSLSYEQYF. The CDR3 DNA reads TGTGCCAGCTGGAACCCCCGGGACAGTCTCTCCTACGAGCAGTACTTC.

The genes are TRBV20-1 and TRBJ2-7; 7 nucleotides align to TRBD2. Trimming at V came to 6 bases and at J to 4 bases, leaving 12 bases not matched to a gene. The CDR3 has 14 residues. Germline assignment: CDR1 DFQATT and CDR2 SNEGSKA (reference sequence). CDR3 loop: CSAPMGGVYYEQYF. CDR3 DNA sequence: TGCAGTGCCCCGATGGGAGGGGTCTATTACGAGCAGTACTTC.

This clonotype has a handful of counts. This chain joins TRBV6-1 and TRBJ2-5, with 7 bases lining up with TRBD2. V dropped 8 bases and J dropped 0; count of bases not matched to a gene: 9. The CDR3 is made up of 15 amino acids. From germline, CDR1 is MNHNS and CDR2 SASEGT. CDR3 protein: CASGGGREYQETQYF. CDR3 DNA: TGTGCCAGCGGGGGGGGGAGGGAGTACCAAGAGACCCAGTACTTC.

This chain connects TRBV24-1 to TRBJ2-1; TRBD2 agrees at 13 bases. Germline lookup yields CDR1 KGHDR and CDR2 SFDVKD. The CDR3 extends over 17 amino acids. V trimming: 4 bases; J trimming: 4 bases; junction bases outside the gene matches: 6. The CDR3 DNA is TGTGCCACCAGTGACGCACTAGCGGGAGGGTCATACAATGAGCAGTTCTTC. Translation: CATSDALAGGSYNEQFF.

The chain joins TRBV12-3 or TRBV12-4 to TRBJ2-1, with D possibly TRBD2 on 5 matching bases. CDR3 size: 14 residues. Trimming pared 6 bases from V and 7 bases from J, leaving 16 bases between. CDR3 in amino acids: CASSLRGIWNEQFF. Here the CDR3 DNA reads TGTGCCAGCAGCCTCCGGGGAATATGGAATGAGCAGTTCTTC.

This clonotype was recorded a few times. The chain has TRBV20-1 and TRBJ1-2, with unresolved D. CDR1 and CDR2 from the germline V gene are DFQATT and SNEGSKA (reference sequence). This CDR3 is built from 9 residues. CDR3 DNA: TGCAGACCCCCCTATGGCTACACCTTC. The encoded protein is CRPPYGYTF.

The chain uses TRBV20-1 and TRBJ2-5; possible D gene TRBD1, 5 bases. The germline V and J ends were trimmed by 1 base and 1 base, with 10 bases remaining between them. Germline V gene sequence: CDR1 DFQATT, CDR2 SNEGSKA (reference sequence). This CDR3 has 14 amino acids. DNA for the CDR3: TGCAGTGCTAGAGGACAGTCGATCCAAGAGACCCAGTACTTC. It yields the protein CSARGQSIQETQYF.

The chain carries TRBV12-5 and TRBJ2-3; 7 bases match TRBD2. J was trimmed by 0 bases and V by 6 bases; bases with no gene match: 3. The CDR3 is 14 amino acids. Germline V gives CDR1 LGHNT, CDR2 FRNRAP. The CDR3: CASGPGGSTDTQYF. DNA of the CDR3: TGTGCTAGTGGGCCGGGGGGTAGCACAGATACGCAGTATTTT.